The 17 T cell receptor beta chains given below trace back to one sample, sequenced in a study of response to subunit inactivated influenza vaccine. TCRdb independently ran MiXCR on the RT-PCR reads; one entry per CDR3 protein. The sample yields roughly 760,000 distinct CDR3 sequences, approximately 21% seen once. Sequenced here: PBMCs from blood, sampled around 5 days after vaccination. These receptors were collected from a man in his fifties or sixties who received an inactivated influenza vaccine.

The genes are TRBV6-2 or TRBV6-3 and TRBJ2-7; tentative D call: TRBD2 (5 bases). In germline, CDR1 is MNHEY, CDR2 SVGEGT. Trimming removed 8 bases from V and 0 bases from J, with 14 bases in between. This CDR3 is built from 14 residues. For the CDR3, the DNA is TGTGCCAGCTCGGACTTTCGAACCTCCTACGAGCAGTACTTC. This encodes CASSDFRTSYEQYF.

The V call is TRBV28, the J call TRBJ2-2; TRBD1 is a possible D gene (6 bases). This CDR3 contains 14 residues. Germline V gene data show CDR1 as MDHEN and CDR2 as SYDVKM. With 6 bases removed from V and 7 bases from J, the gap between germline ends came to 15 bases. As DNA, the CDR3 is TGTGCCAGCAGCCGGGACATGGCCGTCGGGGAGCTGTTTTTT. This codes for CASSRDMAVGELFF.

This clonotype was counted only a few times. The genes are TRBV6-1 and TRBJ2-7; perhaps TRBD2 as D (7 bases). The CDR3 spans 15 residues. V lost 7 bases, J lost 0 bases, and 16 bases lay in between. Per the germline V gene, CDR1 is MNHNS and CDR2 is SASEGT. The CDR3 spells CASKKGGVPSYEQYF. The DNA for the CDR3 is TGTGCCAGCAAAAAGGGGGGGGTGCCCTCCTACGAGCAGTACTTC.

The sample holds a few counts of this clonotype. The chain recombines TRBV4-3 with TRBJ2-3, with TRBD2 matching 7 bases. The V gene end was trimmed by 4 bases and the J gene end by 2 bases; junction bases not matched to a gene: 9. Per the germline V gene, CDR1 is LGHNA and CDR2 is YSLEER. The CDR3 length is 16 residues. CDR3 in DNA: TGCGCCAGCAGCCTGGGGGACTACCAAAACACAGATACGCAGTATTTT. Its protein is CASSLGDYQNTDTQYF.

The V call is TRBV15, the J call TRBJ2-1; 11 bases map to TRBD2. Unmatched junction bases numbered 7, after V lost 4 bases and J lost 5 bases. Germline CDR1 is LNHNV and CDR2 is YYDKDF (reference sequence). This CDR3 has 16 residues. CDR3 in amino acids: CATSTPGTSGHNEQFF. In DNA form, the CDR3 reads TGTGCCACCAGCACTCCCGGGACTAGCGGACACAATGAGCAGTTCTTC.

This clonotype was observed a handful of times. The genes are TRBV7-2 and TRBJ2-2; D possibly corresponds to TRBD1 (6 bases). From germline, CDR1 is SGHTA and CDR2 FQGNSA. The ends were cut back, 2 bases at V and 3 bases at J, with 10 bases in the middle. This CDR3 is built from 15 residues. In DNA, the CDR3 is TGTGCCAGCAGCTTAAAGGACAGCTACACCGGGGAGCTGTTTTTT. It is translated as CASSLKDSYTGELFF.

The V call is TRBV20-1, the J call TRBJ2-7; unclear D gene. The CDR3 runs to 14 residues. Germline CDR1 DFQATT, CDR2 SNEGSKA (reference sequence). The V and J ends lost 0 bases and 3 bases respectively, with 12 bases between them. CDR3 coding DNA: TGCAGTGCTAGAGATTTCGCAGGAGACTACGAGCAGTACTTC. Amino acid sequence: CSARDFAGDYEQYF.

There are many counts of this clonotype. CDR3 DNA sequence: TGTGCCAGCAGCGTAGAGGCAGGGTTAGTATATGAGCAGTTCTTC. It is translated as CASSVEAGLVYEQFF. This chain uses TRBV9 with TRBJ2-1, with D possibly being TRBD1 (5 bases). From germline, CDR1 is SGDLS and CDR2 YYNGEE. V was cut by 0 bases and J by 8 bases, with 15 bases left in between. CDR3 length equals 15 residues.

This clonotype turned up a few times. The CDR3 sequence: CASSLWGSPNTEAFF. CDR3 DNA: TGTGCCAGCAGTTTATGGGGGAGCCCCAACACTGAAGCTTTCTTT. The chain couples TRBV27 to TRBJ1-1, with D possibly being TRBD1 (5 bases). The V gene's germline CDR1 is MNHEY and CDR2 SMNVEV (reference sequence). Between the trimmed V and J ends, which lost 1 base and 2 bases, there was a span of 11 bases. The CDR3 runs to 15 residues.

There are a few counts of this clonotype. The chain uses TRBV12-3 or TRBV12-4 and TRBJ2-5; possible D gene TRBD2, 7 bases. V was clipped by 5 bases and J by 5 bases, with 15 bases between them. This CDR3 is built from 14 residues. In nucleotides, the CDR3 is TGTGCCAGCAGTGTCCAGGGGCGGGGGGAGACCCAGTACTTC. The encoded protein is CASSVQGRGETQYF.

The V and J genes are TRBV12-3 or TRBV12-4 and TRBJ2-3; the D gene could be TRBD1 or TRBD2 (5 bases each). CDR3 length: 14 amino acids. V shed 5 bases and J shed 4 bases, with 13 bases lying between them. The CDR3 DNA reads as TGTGCCAGCAGTCCCGGGACCGCCCCAGATACGCAGTATTTT. This sequence encodes CASSPGTAPDTQYF.

The chain couples TRBV7-2 to TRBJ2-5; 8 positions match TRBD2. The CDR3 sequence is 13 residues long. Germline V gene lookup returns CDR1 SGHTA and CDR2 FQGNSA. V lost 5 bases, J lost 9 bases, and 8 bases stayed unmatched. CDR3 nucleotides: TGTGCCAGCAGCCGTGGACAGCGGGGGTCCCAGTACTTC. Translated: CASSRGQRGSQYF.

The chain uses TRBV5-1 and TRBJ2-1; D may be TRBD2 (6 bases). Germline assignment: CDR1 SGHRS and CDR2 YFSETQ. The CDR3 runs to 13 residues. V shed 5 bases and J shed 10 bases, with 16 bases lying between them. The CDR3 protein is CASRRRGVREQFF. CDR3 nucleotide sequence: TGCGCCAGCAGGAGGCGGGGAGTGCGAGAGCAGTTCTTC.

V usage is TRBV5-1 and J usage is TRBJ1-2, with 8 bases fitting TRBD1. V lost 7 bases to trimming and J lost 7 bases; unmatched junction nucleotides: 9. Germline lookup yields CDR1 SGHRS and CDR2 YFSETQ. This CDR3 has 13 residues. In nucleotides, the CDR3 is TGCGCCAGCGCGTCGACAGGGGACGGTGGCTACACCTTC. Its translation: CASASTGDGGYTF.

This clonotype has more than one count but fewer than ten. The chain couples TRBV28 to TRBJ2-5, with 16 bases that match TRBD2. The V gene's germline CDR1 is MDHEN and CDR2 SYDVKM. The CDR3 is made up of 16 amino acids. J lost 5 bases, V lost 3 bases, and 3 bases had no gene match. The CDR3 sequence: CASSLGLAGGPETQYF. DNA of the CDR3: TGTGCCAGCAGTTTGGGACTAGCGGGAGGGCCGGAGACCCAGTACTTC.

There are many counts of this clonotype. This CDR3 is CAWTTGVSTDTQYF. CDR3 in DNA: TGTGCCTGGACCACAGGAGTTAGCACAGATACGCAGTATTTT. The rearrangement links TRBV30 to TRBJ2-3, with D perhaps TRBD1 (5 bases). CDR3 size: 14 residues. Trimming cost V 4 bases and J 0 bases, with 11 bases left between them. CDR1 and CDR2 from the germline V gene are GTSNPN and SVGIG (reference sequence).

The V call is TRBV9, the J call TRBJ2-1; D not resolved. Trimming took off 3 bases at V and 7 bases at J, with 20 bases between the two ends. The CDR3 has 16 amino acids. The germline CDR1 and CDR2 sequences are SGDLS and YYNGEE. For the CDR3, the DNA is TGTGCCAGCAGCGGTATCGGGCGTCAGAGTGGGAATGAGCAGTTCTTC. It yields the protein CASSGIGRQSGNEQFF. Combining the CDR3 with reference TRBV9 and TRBJ2-1 gives the whole variable domain DSGVTQTPKHLITATGQRVTLRCSPRSGDLSVYWYQQSLDQGLQFLIQYYNGEERAKGNILERFSAQQFPDLHSELNLSSLELGDSALYFCASSGIGRQSGNEQFFGPGTRLTVL.